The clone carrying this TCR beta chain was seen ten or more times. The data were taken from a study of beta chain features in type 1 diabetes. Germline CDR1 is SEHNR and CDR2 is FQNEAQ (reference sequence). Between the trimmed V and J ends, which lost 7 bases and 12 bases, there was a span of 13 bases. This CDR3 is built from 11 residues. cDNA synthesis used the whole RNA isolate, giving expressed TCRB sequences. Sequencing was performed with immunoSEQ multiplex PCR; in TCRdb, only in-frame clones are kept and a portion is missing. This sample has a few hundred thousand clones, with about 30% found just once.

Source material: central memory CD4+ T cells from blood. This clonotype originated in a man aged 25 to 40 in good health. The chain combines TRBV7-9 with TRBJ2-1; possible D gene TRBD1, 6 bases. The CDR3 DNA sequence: TGTGCCAGCACCCCGGACAGCCTGCAGTTCTTC. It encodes CASTPDSLQFF.